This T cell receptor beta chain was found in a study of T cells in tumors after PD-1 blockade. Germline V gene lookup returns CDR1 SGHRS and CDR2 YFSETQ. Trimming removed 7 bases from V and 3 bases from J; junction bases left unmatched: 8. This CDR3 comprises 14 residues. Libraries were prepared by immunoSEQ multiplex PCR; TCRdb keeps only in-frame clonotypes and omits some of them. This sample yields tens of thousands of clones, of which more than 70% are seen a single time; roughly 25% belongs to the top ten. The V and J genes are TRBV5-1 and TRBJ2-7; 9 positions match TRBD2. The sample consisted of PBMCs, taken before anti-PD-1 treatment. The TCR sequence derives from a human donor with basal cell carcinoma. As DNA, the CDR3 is TGCGCCAGCTCCCCAGCGGGAGGTTTCTACGAGCAGTACTTC. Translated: CASSPAGGFYEQYF. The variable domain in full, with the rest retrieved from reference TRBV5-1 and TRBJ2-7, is KAGVTQTPRYLIKTRGQQVTLSCSPISGHRSVSWYQQTPGQGLQFLFEYFSETQRNKGNFPGRFSGRQFSNSRSEMNVSTLELGDSALYLCASSPAGGFYEQYFGPGTRLTVT.